The next 9 T cell receptor beta chains were all read from a single sample in a study of beta chain features in type 1 diabetes. TCRB transcripts that were expressed got sequenced, as all of the isolated RNA had been reverse transcribed. Produced via immunoSEQ multiplex PCR; TCRdb's table is partial and in-frame only. The sample shows roughly 450,000 clones, 14% of them seen only once. Sequenced input: naive CD4+ T cells from blood. All receptors derive from a man aged 25-45 years in good health.

This chain uses TRBV4-1 with TRBJ2-5; D uncertain. V was shortened by 1 base and J by 5 bases, with 11 bases between the two germline ends. Germline CDR1 MGHRA, CDR2 YSYEKL. The CDR3 consists of 14 residues. CDR3 sequence: CASSQGSLFETQYF. The DNA for the CDR3 is TGCGCCAGCAGCCAAGGATCCCTCTTCGAGACCCAGTACTTC.

About this clone itself: Other DNA sequences within the sample encode an identical CDR3. The chain has TRBV18 and TRBJ2-5; D gene ambiguous. The CDR3 contains 12 residues. V gave up 3 bases and J gave up 5 bases, with 7 bases separating them. CDR1 KGHSH and CDR2 LQKENI come from the germline V gene. The CDR3 DNA sequence: TGTGCCAGCTCACCGAGACGGGAGACCCAGTACTTC. The encoded protein is CASSPRRETQYF.

This clone was seen only a few times. The chain uses TRBV2 and TRBJ2-4, with unresolved D. Germline V gene lookup returns CDR1 SNHLY and CDR2 FYNNEI. This CDR3 has 13 residues. Trimming took 8 bases from V and 3 from J, leaving 11 bases between them. The CDR3 reads CASGIGIKNIQYF. CDR3 bases: TGTGCCAGCGGGATCGGCATCAAAAACATTCAGTACTTC.

This clone was counted a few times. This sample also contains other DNA sequences that code for the same CDR3. The V gene is TRBV9, the J gene TRBJ2-1; TRBD2 might be the D (5 bases). The length of the CDR3 is 14 residues. Looked up from germline, CDR1 is SGDLS and CDR2 is YYNGEE. The V end was cut by 0 bases, the J end by 1 base, with 5 bases between. The CDR3 coding sequence is TGTGCCAGCAGCGTAGCGGGATCCTACAATGAGCAGTTCTTC. Translation gives CASSVAGSYNEQFF.

This clone was seen a few times. The gene calls are TRBV25-1 and TRBJ2-5; 9 bases match TRBD1. CDR1 is MGHDK and CDR2 is SYGVNS in the germline V gene. J was trimmed by 2 bases and V by 4 bases; bases with no gene match: 14. This CDR3 has 18 amino acids. CDR3 coding DNA: TGTGCCAGCAGTGCTCCGGGACAGGGCACGGGGGTTCAAGAGACCCAGTACTTC. Translated: CASSAPGQGTGVQETQYF. Variable domain in full (rest from reference TRBV25-1 and TRBJ2-5): EADIYQTPRYLVIGTGKKITLECSQTMGHDKMYWYQQDPGMELHLIHYSYGVNSTEKGDLSSESTVSRIRTEHFPLTLESARPSHTSQYLCASSAPGQGTGVQETQYFGPGTRLLVL.

This chain connects TRBV2 to TRBJ2-2; 9 nucleotides align to TRBD1. CDR1 SNHLY and CDR2 FYNNEI come from the germline V gene. CDR3 size: 12 residues. V was pared by 9 bases and J by 7 bases, with 3 bases of the junction left unmatched. This CDR3 is CARGQGYGELFF. In DNA, the CDR3 is TGTGCCAGAGGACAGGGGTACGGGGAGCTGTTTTTT.

V gene TRBV6-5 combines with J gene TRBJ1-3, with D perhaps TRBD1 (6 bases). Germline CDR1 is MNHEY and CDR2 is SVGAGI. The germline V and J ends were trimmed by 10 bases and 0 bases, with 16 bases remaining between them. The CDR3 consists of 15 residues. In nucleotides, the CDR3 is TGTGCCACCGGAGGGGGACGGTTCTCTGGAAACACCATATATTTT. This translates into CATGGGRFSGNTIYF.

This clone has just a few counts. The chain carries TRBV30 and TRBJ2-1, with a tentative D call TRBD2 (6 bases). Germline CDR1 and CDR2: GTSNPN and SVGIG (reference sequence). This CDR3 has 15 amino acids. V lost 2 bases and J lost 3, with 14 bases in between. CDR3 DNA: TGTGCCTGGAGTCCGACTAGGGGTAACTACAATGAGCAGTTCTTC. Translation gives CAWSPTRGNYNEQFF.

This clone has more than one count but fewer than ten. The chain couples TRBV7-2 to TRBJ2-7, with D possibly matching TRBD2 (6 bases). The CDR3 loop spans 16 amino acids. V was pared by 5 bases and J by 0 bases, with 17 bases between. CDR1 SGHTA and CDR2 FQGNSA come from the germline V gene. The CDR3 here is CASSLTGLPTSYEQYF. The CDR3 nucleotides are TGTGCCAGCAGCCTTACGGGACTTCCTACCTCCTACGAGCAGTACTTC.